Listed here is a single T cell receptor (beta chain). Which antigen it targets is not known. Per-base quality was not reported, and no clone a single base away is much larger than it. The CDR3, from cysteine to phenylalanine, totals 15 residues. Only the CDR3 DNA is retained, 45 bases long and in frame from the first base. The germline ends are 17 bases apart after V is trimmed by 8 bases and J by 1 base. The germline V gene yields SGHVS for CDR1 and FQNEAQ for CDR2. These data come from a study of blood T cell repertoires in COVID-19 (TCRdb year 2020). For context, the study as a whole: Samples covering the acute and convalescent phases of COVID-19 were provided by collaborators in the United States, Italy and Spain. The prospective study material was composed of cDNA or gDNA derived from T cells, B-cell-depleted T cells, or PBMCs. The dataset comprised deeply sampled blood TCRbeta repertoires from subjects exposed to, actively infected with, or recovered from COVID-19. The repertoires were released in a freely available public database meant as a resource for research on the immune response to SARS-CoV-2. Samples came from the ongoing ImmuneRACE study (first 160 participants) plus 1,254 subjects from 6 global collaborators. Nearly every sample came with metadata listing a de-identified subject ID, COVID-19 status, age in years and sex. Where HLA class I and class II types were available, the types were taken from metadata supplied by the sample provider, not from assay-based typing.

At one collaborating source in Seattle, patients were enrolled during active infection and were followed longitudinally through the course of disease. Collaborating institutions collected whole blood in K2EDTA tubes following their own protocols. For TCRbeta analysis, collaborators shipped samples in one of three forms: frozen whole blood, isolated PBMCs, or DNA extracted from either of those sample types. What the study reported, not specific to this receptor: Clinical and demographic metadata were provided uncurated, with the amount varying by source and participant.

TCRbeta CDR3 regions were amplified from genomic DNA using the immunoSEQ Assay, a bias-controlled multiplex PCR. The source study handled its data this way. Nucleated cell counts per sample were estimated from amplification of reference gene primers within the assay. To quantify the absolute abundance of each unique TCRbeta CDR3 rearrangement, sequence reads were collapsed and filtered. For each sample, productive Simpson clonality was calculated as the square root of Simpson's diversity index across productive rearrangements. The clones in this table, taken by TCRdb from immuneACCESS, are in-frame only. Not every clone is retained; where verified, under half of the shortfall comes from an unresolved V gene, and the cause of the rest is unknown. Clone size and V and J calls were adopted from that table, with D and trimming inferred from the DNA. Present in this sample are roughly 410,000 clones, around 87% of which were seen just once. The top ten clones comprise about 2.1% of the sample.

Input material: peripheral blood. This receptor was obtained from a woman between 55 and 75 years old with COVID-19, enrolled during active disease. This sequence uses TRBV7-8 and TRBJ2-5, with TRBD1 perhaps the D gene, on 6 matching bases. The DNA sequence is as follows: TGTGCCAGCCAACCCAGGGGATTTAGCCAAGAGACCCAGTACTTC. This translates into CASQPRGFSQETQYF.